This is a list of T cell receptor beta chains from one sample in a study of blood T cell repertoires in COVID-19. Method: immunoSEQ multiplex PCR; TCRdb's copy keeps in-frame clones and lacks some. This sample has 360,000 or so clones, with about four fifths found just once. The sequenced material came from PBMCs or T cells enriched from blood (not recorded which). Source of these receptors: a woman in her 50s who had recovered from COVID-19. Both conserved end residues are trimmed from each CDR3. Fields, in order: V gene, J gene, CDR3 protein.

TRBV6-1	TRBJ1-6	ASSEFPTDSPLH
TRBV7-3	TRBJ2-7	ASSLQGAHEQY
TRBV20-1	TRBJ1-5	SAHRGQPQH
TRBV14	TRBJ1-2	ASSPHHVKGGKGGYT
TRBV2	TRBJ1-2	ANLEGNYPYGYT
TRBV5-1	TRBJ1-5	ASSPGPGQGPHQPQH
TRBV10-2	TRBJ1-1	ASSRGQGGTEAF
TRBV19	TRBJ1-1	ASSIQGMNTEAF
TRBV6-1	TRBJ2-6	ASSELDDSLLRSNVLT
TRBV27	TRBJ2-7	ASGGQGFGEQY
TRBV23-1	TRBJ2-2	ASGGQGGTGELF
TRBV15	TRBJ1-4	ATSRESLNEKLF
TRBV18	TRBJ1-5	ASSPGTGHEQPQH
TRBV11-2	TRBJ2-7	ASSSGRQAEQY
TRBV30	TRBJ1-2	AWSPLSSGYT
TRBV19	TRBJ2-3	ASRGQSDTQY
TRBV4-2	TRBJ1-4	ASRRGRAGFGEKLF
TRBV19	TRBJ1-1	ASSIGPGAF
TRBV30	TRBJ1-1	AWSGTRDTEAF
TRBV30	TRBJ1-5	AWSQTNQPQH
TRBV6-2/TRBV6-3	TRBJ2-3	ASSISGGATDTQY
TRBV6-2/TRBV6-3	TRBJ1-1	ASSYKLEAFTGTGNTEAF
TRBV19	TRBJ2-1	ASTTSGVNPSPEQF
TRBV11-1	TRBJ2-1	ASSGRRGSSYNEQF
TRBV7-8	TRBJ1-2	ASSLYDRSLGGYT
TRBV2	TRBJ1-5	ASSEERGNQPQH
TRBV5-1	TRBJ1-1	ASRFTVEGEAF
TRBV7-2	TRBJ2-2	ASKLETNTGELF
TRBV7-2	TRBJ1-5	ASSLNPKGSNQPQH
TRBV6-4	TRBJ1-2	ASSEFVGDGYT
TRBV2	TRBJ1-2	ASSGRRVSYGYT
TRBV2	TRBJ1-1	ASSEYRGDEAF
TRBV5-1	TRBJ1-2	ASSLVGTRNYGYT
TRBV27	TRBJ2-1	ASSLMREVFNEQF
TRBV11-1	TRBJ2-1	ASSPGQVIGEQF
TRBV15	TRBJ2-5	ATSPNPGEETQY
TRBV7-9	TRBJ1-2	ASSLPTGAVPPRRGYT
TRBV27	TRBJ2-1	ASSSHRTGPYNEQF
TRBV5-4	TRBJ1-2	ASSLTRQGKGGYT
TRBV5-1	TRBJ2-2	ASSLGAGGITGELF
TRBV9	TRBJ2-1	ASSAAATVPSDEQF
TRBV19	TRBJ2-4	ASSIGEGSLAKNIQY
TRBV5-1	TRBJ1-1	ASSSHYEAF
TRBV29-1	TRBJ1-5	SVAGASNQPQH
TRBV7-2	TRBJ2-6	ASSLVGGRRSGANVLT
TRBV19	TRBJ1-1	ASSYTRDRLNTEAF
TRBV24-1	TRBJ2-1	ATSDFGSGEQF
TRBV2	TRBJ1-5	ASSPIDRSGNQPQH
TRBV9	TRBJ2-5	ASSVGAGGTQETQY
TRBV2	TRBJ1-3	ATGSGGSGNTIY
TRBV5-1	TRBJ2-7	ASSFRDRTYEQY
TRBV18	TRBJ2-3	ASSQIHTDTQY
TRBV5-1	TRBJ1-2	ASSFGTGNNYGYT
TRBV20-1	TRBJ2-1	SASDLTLAGGLGDNEQF
TRBV10-3	TRBJ1-5	AISSGGIADQPQH
TRBV2	TRBJ1-2	ASSESRTGAGGGYT
TRBV2	TRBJ2-7	ASRAGGVSYEQY
TRBV9	TRBJ2-2	ASSALAGATGELF